This is a list of T cell receptor beta chains from one sample in a study of identical twins. TCRdb recomputed calls from the 5' RACE reads with MiXCR, one row per CDR3 protein. In the table there are roughly 1,500,000 distinct CDR3 sequences, about 32% of which are singletons. The source material was cord blood. The receptors come from a newborn girl in good health. Each CDR3 is given with its conserved first and last residue. Clone size is not always given. Where it is, it says once, few, many or a class for expanded clones.

V gene | clone size | CDR3 protein
TRBV6-6 | few | CASSYYGRGEKLFF
TRBV9 | many | CASSVGPGSQETQYF
TRBV6-1 | NA | CASRLAPYTGELFF
TRBV3-1 | NA | CASRLSGGAYNEQYF
TRBV4-1 | few | CASSQPFSGGARNEQFF
TRBV2 | few | CASSSGARGYEQYF
TRBV11-2 | NA | CASSLTELTDTQYF
TRBV3-1 | few | CASSQDLLGLVPGELFF
TRBV7-2 | NA | CASSLDAGPNTGELFF
TRBV6-2/TRBV6-3 | NA | CATASDNHGYTF
TRBV28 | NA | CASSLGLPTTDTQYF
TRBV9 | few | CASSSRLVLAAREQFF
TRBV20-1 | NA | CSASPFSPYEQYF
TRBV15 | NA | CATSRDLGRDIQYF
TRBV4-3 | NA | CASSQDSKPGEQFF
TRBV5-1 | NA | CASSLGRGRSETLYF
TRBV12-3/TRBV12-4 | NA | CASSFRRSREQYF
TRBV6-5 | few | CASTLSRDRGSNEQFF
TRBV12-3/TRBV12-4 | many | CASSLTRDRGGNYGYTF
TRBV20-1 | few | CSARDPGYTQYF
TRBV5-5 | few | CASSLGLARGGADTQYF
TRBV29-1 | few | CSVDPGTEAFF
TRBV18 | NA | CASSQKAGGLNTEAFF
TRBV4-2 | NA | CASSHVTGTGGDNSPPHF
TRBV3-1 | NA | CASSQEHAYEQYF